These 6 T cell receptor beta chains originate from one sample sequenced in a study of early T cells in non-severe SARS-CoV-2 infection. A single record per CDR3 protein comes from TCRdb applying MiXCR to the 5' RACE reads. The sample contains 70,000 or so distinct CDR3 sequences, around 10% of which appear only once. Sequences were derived from whole blood, sampled at baseline. These receptors were collected from an adult who was a healthcare worker with PCR-confirmed SARS-CoV-2 infection or an uninfected control (not recorded which).

This clonotype was seen repeatedly, ten times or more. The chain recombines TRBV24-1 with TRBJ2-3; D not resolved. In germline, CDR1 is KGHDR, CDR2 SFDVKD. The V end was cut by 1 base, the J end by 4 bases, with 11 bases between. This CDR3 contains 15 residues. The CDR3 sequence is CATSDLVGFPDTQYF. The CDR3 DNA follows: TGTGCCACCAGTGATTTAGTTGGATTTCCAGATACGCAGTATTTT.

This clonotype was observed a few times. The rearrangement joins TRBV7-9 to TRBJ2-7; TRBD1 might be the D (6 bases). CDR1 and CDR2 (germline): SEHNR, FQNEAQ (reference sequence). The CDR3 has 13 residues. Trimming left V 5 bases short and J 3 bases short, with 11 bases between. Written as DNA, the CDR3 is TGTGCCAGCAGCACCGGACAGAGCTACGAGCAGTACTTC. Its translation: CASSTGQSYEQYF.

This clonotype was observed at least ten times. V gene TRBV25-1 combines with J gene TRBJ1-2; unclear D gene. V was trimmed by 10 bases and J by 8 bases, leaving 17 bases between them. Germline V gene data show CDR1 as MGHDK and CDR2 as SYGVNS. This CDR3 has 12 amino acids. The CDR3, as DNA: TGTGCCACTATGACACACCTAGGGGGCTACACCTTC. It encodes CATMTHLGGYTF.

V usage is TRBV6-1 and J usage is TRBJ2-7; weak D call: TRBD1 (5 bases). Trimming left V 7 bases short and J 0 bases short, with 13 bases between. CDR3 size: 14 residues. CDR1 is MNHNS, CDR2 SASEGT, per germline. Here the CDR3 DNA reads TGTGCCAGCAAAGTAGGACAAACCTCCTACGAGCAGTACTTC. Protein product: CASKVGQTSYEQYF.

The chain couples TRBV12-5 to TRBJ1-6; D gene unclear. Germline CDR1 LGHNT, CDR2 FRNRAP. There are 14 residues in the CDR3. V gave up 3 bases and J gave up 3 bases, with 6 bases separating them. CDR3: CASGFQGYNSPLHF. CDR3 coding DNA: TGTGCTAGTGGTTTCCAAGGCTATAATTCACCCCTCCACTTT.

This clonotype was observed a handful of times. The V call is TRBV12-3 or TRBV12-4, the J call TRBJ2-2, with 7 nucleotides matching TRBD1. Germline trimming cut 5 bases from V and 5 bases from J; bases unmatched to any gene: 11. CDR3 length equals 16 residues. The CDR3 protein is CASSTLTGPGTGELFF. The CDR3, as DNA: TGTGCCAGCAGTACCCTGACAGGGCCTGGTACCGGGGAGCTGTTTTTT.